Listed below are T cell receptor beta chains from one sample, sequenced in a study of OX40 agonist ivuxolimab in advanced cancers. Using immunoSEQ multiplex PCR, the repertoire was profiled, and TCRdb retains in-frame clones only, with some absent. The table has just over 90,000 clones, roughly 94% seen once. The source material was CD4+ or CD8+ T cells sorted from blood, sampled in a trial of the OX40 agonist ivuxolimab. These receptor sequences come from an adult with an advanced solid tumor such as melanoma, head and neck, liver or kidney cancer. Both conserved end residues are part of each CDR3. A D gene is named only where the DNA matches it firmly. Clone size is shown for a subset of rows, as once, few, many or a class of expanded clone.

-	TRBJ2-7	-	TRBV2	CASSERGRDEQYF	TGTGCCAGCAGTGAACGGGGGCGGGACGAGCAGTACTTC
-	TRBJ2-2	-	TRBV9	CASSIGRGARTGELFF	TGTGCCAGCAGTATTGGACGGGGGGCGCGGACCGGGGAGCTGTTTTTT
-	TRBJ1-2	-	TRBV7-6	CASSLLGEVDGYTF	TGTGCCAGCAGCTTATTGGGGGAGGTGGATGGCTACACCTTC
-	TRBJ2-7	TRBD2	TRBV11-3	CASSLVFGGRALGEQYF	TGTGCCAGCAGCTTAGTGTTTGGAGGGAGGGCCTTGGGAGAGCAGTACTTC
-	TRBJ2-7	-	TRBV6-6	CASTRVEGYEQYF	TGTGCCAGCACCCGGGTCGAGGGCTACGAGCAGTACTTC
-	TRBJ1-5	-	TRBV2	CASSEDSFSNQPQHF	TGTGCCAGCAGTGAAGACAGTTTCAGCAATCAGCCCCAGCATTTT
few	TRBJ1-5	-	TRBV30	CAWSGDGGNQPQHF	TGTGCCTGGAGTGGGGATGGGGGCAATCAGCCCCAGCATTTT
-	TRBJ1-2	-	TRBV5-6	CASSPTENYGYTF	TGTGCCAGCAGCCCTACAGAGAACTATGGCTACACCTTC
once	TRBJ2-3	-	TRBV6-1	CASSEFLADTQYF	TGTGCCAGCAGTGAATTTCTTGCAGATACGCAGTATTTT
-	TRBJ2-7	TRBD1	TRBV27	CASSGQGSTYEQYF	TGTGCCAGCAGTGGACAGGGGTCTACCTACGAGCAGTACTTC
-	TRBJ1-2	TRBD1	TRBV6-5	CASSDSGGAVGYTF	TGTGCCAGCAGTGATTCAGGGGGCGCGGTAGGCTACACCTTC
-	TRBJ2-5	-	TRBV25-1	CASSESTRAYQETQYF	TGTGCCAGCAGTGAATCAACAAGGGCTTACCAAGAGACCCAGTACTTC
-	TRBJ2-7	-	TRBV19	CASSRDLQNYEQYF	TGTGCCAGTAGTAGAGACCTGCAGAATTACGAGCAGTACTTC
-	TRBJ1-1	TRBD1	TRBV19	CASRAGGAGTEAFF	TGTGCCAGCCGGGCAGGGGGGGCGGGCACTGAAGCTTTCTTT
-	TRBJ1-1	-	TRBV5-6	CASSQGRVTEAFF	TGTGCCAGCAGTCAGGGAAGAGTCACTGAAGCTTTCTTT
-	TRBJ1-1	-	TRBV27	CASSLSSPGYPEAFF	TGTGCCAGCAGTTTATCGTCCCCAGGGTATCCTGAAGCTTTCTTT
-	TRBJ2-1	TRBD1	TRBV7-7	CASSLGLGQGTYNEQFF	TGTGCTAGCAGCTTAGGTCTAGGACAGGGGACCTACAATGAGCAGTTCTTC
-	TRBJ1-2	-	TRBV5-5	CASSSPTGGYGYTF	TGTGCCAGCAGCTCGCCGACAGGTGGCTATGGCTACACCTTC
-	TRBJ2-3	-	TRBV5-1	CASSFNTDTQYF	TGCGCCAGCAGCTTTAACACAGATACGCAGTATTTT
-	TRBJ2-1	TRBD1	TRBV13	CASSLGTGVWEQFF	TGTGCCAGCAGCTTAGGGACAGGGGTTTGGGAGCAGTTCTTC
-	TRBJ1-1	-	TRBV7-9	CASSSGPMTFF	TGTGCCAGCAGCTCAGGACCGATGACTTTCTTT
-	TRBJ2-7	-	TRBV7-6	CASSPTGYEQYF	TGTGCCAGCAGCCCTACGGGCTACGAGCAGTACTTC
-	TRBJ2-3	-	TRBV10-3	CAISDQALDTQYF	TGTGCCATCAGTGACCAGGCCTTAGATACGCAGTATTTT
-	TRBJ1-1	TRBD1	TRBV28	CASRPRRQGANNPEAFF	TGTGCCAGCAGGCCTCGAAGACAGGGGGCTAATAACCCTGAAGCTTTCTTT